Following are 14 T cell receptor beta chains from one sample sequenced in a study of CD8 T cells in ankylosing spondylitis. A single record per CDR3 protein comes from TCRdb applying MiXCR to the 5' RACE reads. The repertoire has approximately 100,000 distinct CDR3 sequences, about 24% of them found once; the top ten carry approximately 13%. Sequences were obtained from synovial fluid, either unsorted or a sorted T cell fraction (not recorded which). These receptors were collected from a male donor with ankylosing spondylitis.

This clonotype was counted a few times. The gene calls are TRBV9 and TRBJ2-1; 8 bases are shared with TRBD1. J was trimmed by 6 bases and V by 1 base; bases with no gene match: 6. Germline V gene lookup returns CDR1 SGDLS and CDR2 YYNGEE. This CDR3 is 15 amino acids long. CDR3 sequence (DNA): TGTGCCAGCAGCGTATCAGGGGGCAATAGCAATGAGCAGTTCTTC. Translating it yields CASSVSGGNSNEQFF.

This clonotype was seen a few times. This chain links TRBV4-2 with TRBJ2-7; 7 bases line up with TRBD2. The CDR3 spans 15 residues. The V segment lost 6 bases and the J segment 5 bases; nucleotides outside the gene matches: 13. Per the germline V gene, CDR1 is LGHNA and CDR2 is YNFKEQ. Here the CDR3 DNA reads TGTGCCAGCAGTCCTAATGGACTAGAAGATAACGAGCAGTACTTC. It specifies CASSPNGLEDNEQYF.

This sequence joins TRBV14 and TRBJ2-3, with D unresolved. CDR1 SGHDN and CDR2 FVKESK come from the germline V gene. Trimming pared 3 bases from V and 4 bases from J, leaving 5 bases between. This CDR3 has 12 amino acids. In nucleotides, the CDR3 is TGTGCCAGCAGCCATGTCCCAGATACGCAGTATTTT. Its translation is CASSHVPDTQYF.

The sample holds many counts of this clonotype. This chain connects TRBV7-2 to TRBJ2-3, with 9 nucleotides matching TRBD1. The V gene's germline CDR1 is SGHTA and CDR2 FQGNSA. V dropped 6 bases and J dropped 3; count of bases not matched to a gene: 13. CDR3 length equals 17 residues. The CDR3 DNA reads as TGTGCCAGCAGTCGTAGAACCGGGACAGGGTCAACAGATACGCAGTATTTT. Its protein is CASSRRTGTGSTDTQYF.

There are many counts of this clonotype. The rearrangement links TRBV7-9 to TRBJ2-5; perhaps TRBD1 as D (6 bases). CDR3 length: 17 residues. Per germline, CDR1 SEHNR and CDR2 FQNEAQ (reference sequence). Trimming pared 5 bases from V and 5 bases from J, leaving 24 bases between. The CDR3 DNA is TGTGCCAGCAGCCCAGGCGGCAGGGGTCCCGAGGGGGAGACCCAGTACTTC. It translates to CASSPGGRGPEGETQYF. The full variable domain, its missing parts supplied by reference TRBV7-9 and TRBJ2-5, is DTGVSQNPRHKITKRGQNVTFRCDPISEHNRLYWYRQTLGQGPEFLTYFQNEAQLEKSRLLSDRFSAERPKGSFSTLEIQRTEQGDSAMYLCASSPGGRGPEGETQYFGPGTRLLVL.

The V gene is TRBV29-1, the J gene TRBJ1-2; D unclear. Trimming removed 5 bases at V and 7 bases at J, with 8 bases between. Germline assignment: CDR1 SQVTM and CDR2 ANQGSEA. The CDR3 sequence is 10 residues long. The CDR3 nucleotides are TGCAGCGTTCTAGAGAGTGGCTACACCTTC. It translates to CSVLESGYTF.

This chain uses TRBV7-9 with TRBJ1-3; D ambiguous. In germline, CDR1 is SEHNR, CDR2 FQNEAQ (reference sequence). Trimming removed 3 bases at V and 2 bases at J, with 17 bases between. This CDR3 has 17 amino acids. The CDR3 loop reads CASSFPLSRAAGNTIYF. CDR3 nucleotides: TGTGCCAGCAGCTTCCCTCTTTCGAGAGCGGCTGGAAACACCATATATTTT.

V gene TRBV18 combines with J gene TRBJ1-1; no reliable D call. V lost 3 bases to trimming and J lost 4 bases, with 12 bases between them. Germline V gives CDR1 KGHSH, CDR2 LQKENI. The CDR3 is 14 residues long. DNA of the CDR3: TGTGCCAGCTCACCCAGAGGGAGTCCCACTGAAGCTTTCTTT. It is translated as CASSPRGSPTEAFF.

V gene TRBV24-1 combines with J gene TRBJ2-3, with TRBD2 identical over 8 bases. CDR1 and CDR2 (germline): KGHDR, SFDVKD. CDR3 size: 14 residues. J lost 6 bases, V lost 2 bases, and 3 bases had no gene match. CDR3 coding DNA: TGTGCCACCAGTGATTCGGGGGGGGTGGATACGCAGTATTTT. Amino acids: CATSDSGGVDTQYF.

This clonotype was picked up a small number of times. The chain uses TRBV18 and TRBJ2-7, with 10 bases lining up with TRBD2. Germline V gene sequence: CDR1 KGHSH, CDR2 LQKENI. After removal of 6 bases from V and 1 base from J, the junction contained 9 bases not matched to a gene. The CDR3 contains 16 residues. CDR3 DNA: TGTGCCAGCTCTCCGCTACTAGCGGGGCCTTCCTACGAGCAGTACTTC. It codes for CASSPLLAGPSYEQYF.

V usage is TRBV10-3 and J usage is TRBJ2-6; no firm D call. The germline gives CDR1 ENHRY, CDR2 SYGVKD. The V end was cut by 3 bases, the J end by 1 base, with 13 bases between. CDR3 length: 17 amino acids. The CDR3 DNA follows: TGTGCCATCAGTGACCTCATTTCGAGGTCTGGGGCCAACGTCCTGACTTTC. This gives the protein CAISDLISRSGANVLTF.

V is TRBV12-3 or TRBV12-4 and J is TRBJ1-4; D ambiguous. The CDR3 extends over 14 amino acids. V lost 3 bases, J lost 7 bases, and 12 bases lay in between. The DNA for the CDR3 is TGTGCCAGCAGTTTTGGAGGGTCCGGTGAAAAACTGTTTTTT. Amino acid sequence: CASSFGGSGEKLFF.

In the case of this clonotype: Because the CDR3 is missing its conserved closing phenylalanine or tryptophan, this is likely a read error. This rearrangement joins TRBV5-1 to TRBJ2-3; possibly TRBD1 for D (6 bases). Looked up from germline, CDR1 is SGHRS and CDR2 is YFSETQ. The CDR3 has 13 residues. V was cut by 5 bases and J by 4 bases, with 11 bases left in between. CDR3 loop: CASRGQRADTQYL. The CDR3 DNA reads as TGCGCCAGCAGGGGACAACGGGCAGATACGCAGTATTTA.

This clonotype appeared a few times. The chain combines TRBV7-9 with TRBJ2-5, with 8 bases aligning to TRBD1. Germline CDR1 and CDR2: SEHNR and FQNEAQ (reference sequence). J gave up 4 bases and V 1 base, and 5 bases lay outside the gene matches. The CDR3 has 15 residues. CDR3 in amino acids: CASSLVTGGGETQYF. Here the CDR3 DNA reads TGTGCCAGCAGCTTAGTTACAGGGGGAGGAGAGACCCAGTACTTC.